These 20 T cell receptor beta chains were sequenced from one sample in a study of CD8+CD57+ T cells in acquired aplastic anemia. An expansion of CD8+CD57+ cells by flow cytometry had been shown in patients chosen for sequencing. Profiling of TCR beta VDJ combinations and CDR3 sequences used genomic DNA as template. TCRdb ran MiXCR on the reads and lists one entry per CDR3 protein. The table shows 150,000 or so distinct CDR3 sequences, with less than 60% occurring only once. Sequencing was performed on sorted CD4+, CD8+, or CD8+CD57+ T cells (not recorded which) from PBMCs. These receptors originate from a human donor with aplastic anemia.

In its sample, this clonotype was seen a few times. The chain uses TRBV19 and TRBJ1-5, with D unresolved. This CDR3 has 14 residues. Between the trimmed V and J ends, which lost 3 bases and 0 bases, there was a span of 6 bases. From germline, CDR1 is LNHDA and CDR2 SQIVND (reference sequence). CDR3 protein: CASSMVSSNQPQHF. The CDR3 DNA reads TGTGCCAGTAGTATGGTATCTAGCAATCAGCCCCAGCATTTT.

This clonotype was seen just once. This chain links TRBV2 with TRBJ1-2, with D uncertain. CDR1 and CDR2 from the germline V gene are SNHLY and FYNNEI. CDR3 length: 12 residues. V lost 8 bases to trimming and J lost 2 bases, with 9 bases between them. As DNA, the CDR3 is TGTGCCAGCGTACAGATGAACTATGGCTACACCTTC. Translated, it gives CASVQMNYGYTF.

The table lists this clonotype with many counts. For the CDR3, the DNA is TGCGCCAGCAGCTTGGTACTAGCGGGAGACACTGAGCAGTTCTTC. Its protein is CASSLVLAGDTEQFF. This chain uses TRBV5-1 with TRBJ2-1, with 11 bases aligning to TRBD2. Trimming removed 0 bases from V and 9 bases from J; junction bases left unmatched: 5. This CDR3 spans 15 amino acids. Per germline, CDR1 SGHRS and CDR2 YFSETQ. The whole variable domain, filled in from reference TRBV5-1 and TRBJ2-1, reads KAGVTQTPRYLIKTRGQQVTLSCSPISGHRSVSWYQQTPGQGLQFLFEYFSETQRNKGNFPGRFSGRQFSNSRSEMNVSTLELGDSALYLCASSLVLAGDTEQFFGPGTRLTVL.

Note on this clonotype: Being one base from a much bigger clone, this may be a read error. The chain is built from TRBV10-3 and TRBJ2-1, with D tentatively TRBD2 (5 bases). Germline loops: CDR1 ENHRY, CDR2 SYGVKD. Between the trimmed V and J ends, which lost 3 bases and 6 bases, there was a span of 9 bases. This CDR3 comprises 13 residues. The CDR3 spells CAISESGFNEQFF. CDR3 DNA sequence: TGTGCCATCAGTGAATCGGGGTTCAATGAGCAGTTCTTC.

This clonotype was counted many times. V and J are TRBV7-2 and TRBJ2-3; D tentatively reads TRBD1 or TRBD2 (5 bases each). V lost 5 bases, J lost 2 bases, and 14 bases lay in between. This CDR3 spans 15 amino acids. From germline, CDR1 is SGHTA and CDR2 FQGNSA. CDR3 residues: CASSQPGPTTDTQYF. CDR3 coding DNA: TGTGCCAGCAGCCAGCCGGGACCCACCACAGATACGCAGTATTTT.

This clonotype was seen repeatedly, ten times or more. The chain couples TRBV11-1 to TRBJ2-7; 11 bases map to TRBD2. Germline V gene data show CDR1 as SGHAT and CDR2 as FQDESV (reference sequence). CDR3 size: 17 residues. Losses at the gene ends were 1 base for V and 0 bases for J; bases not matched to a gene: 5. The CDR3 bases are TGTGCCAGCAGCTTAGGACTAGCGGGAATCATCTCCTACGAGCAGTACTTC. It codes for CASSLGLAGIISYEQYF.

The table lists this clonotype with many counts. V is TRBV7-2 and J is TRBJ1-1; D uncertain. The length of the CDR3 is 13 residues. The germline V gene encodes CDR1 SGHTA and CDR2 FQGNSA. V dropped 1 base and J dropped 7 bases, with 10 bases sitting between them. The CDR3 DNA reads as TGTGCCAGCAGCTTAGGTGGCCAGCGTGAAGCTTTCTTT. It yields the protein CASSLGGQREAFF.

This clonotype was counted many times. The V gene is TRBV6-2 or TRBV6-3, the J gene TRBJ2-7; 8 positions match TRBD2. Trimming at V came to 5 bases and at J to 7 bases, leaving 4 bases not matched to a gene. The CDR3 spans 12 residues. Germline V gene data show CDR1 as MNHEY and CDR2 as SVGEGT. The CDR3 sequence is CASSPTSVEQYF. The CDR3 coding sequence is TGTGCCAGCAGTCCGACTAGCGTTGAGCAGTACTTC.

This clonotype was detected ten times or more. The genes are TRBV11-2 and TRBJ2-2; D is possibly TRBD1 (5 bases). Trimming pared 5 bases from V and 3 bases from J, leaving 22 bases between. The germline CDR1 and CDR2 sequences are SGHAT and FQNNGV. The CDR3 contains 18 residues. The CDR3 loop is CASSPQGSRRLHTGELFF. The DNA of the CDR3 is TGTGCCAGCAGCCCCCAGGGTAGTCGCCGCCTGCACACCGGGGAGCTGTTTTTT.

This clonotype was counted many times. This chain uses TRBV12-3 or TRBV12-4 with TRBJ2-2, with 9 bases lining up with TRBD1. Trimming at V came to 2 bases and at J to 8 bases, leaving 9 bases not matched to a gene. CDR3 length: 16 residues. This CDR3 is CASSLKWTGAAGELFF. In DNA, the CDR3 is TGTGCCAGCAGTTTAAAGTGGACAGGGGCGGCGGGGGAGCTGTTTTTT.

This chain links TRBV20-1 with TRBJ2-5; TRBD2 matches 7 bases. After removal of 4 bases from V and 0 bases from J, the junction contained 11 bases not matched to a gene. The CDR3 has 16 amino acids. CDR1 is DFQATT, CDR2 SNEGSKA, per germline (reference sequence). CDR3 in DNA: TGCAGTGCTATACTTCCGGCTAGCGGAAACCAAGAGACCCAGTACTTC. It specifies CSAILPASGNQETQYF.

In this sample, this clonotype turned up many times. With a much larger clone just one base away, this may be a read error. The CDR3 DNA sequence: TGCAGCGTTGGAGACTTTCACACAGATACGCAGTATTTT. The encoded protein is CSVGDFHTDTQYF. This chain links TRBV29-1 with TRBJ2-3; D is ambiguous. The CDR3 is 13 residues long. V was pared by 4 bases and J by 2 bases, with 10 bases between. Germline V gene sequence: CDR1 SQVTM, CDR2 ANQGSEA.

At least ten counts were recorded for this clonotype. The chain couples TRBV3-1 to TRBJ2-7; tentatively, D is TRBD1 or TRBD2 (5 bases each). Per germline, CDR1 LGHDT and CDR2 YNNKEL (reference sequence). The CDR3 extends over 14 amino acids. Trimming took 1 base from V and 2 from J, leaving 9 bases between them. The DNA of the CDR3 is TGTGCCAGCAGCCAAGGCCGGGGCCCCTACGAGCAGTACTTC. Translation gives CASSQGRGPYEQYF.

Comment on this clonotype: At one end the junction does not follow the germline gene, possibly because of a read error. The chain has TRBV10-3 and TRBJ2-5; tentatively, D is TRBD1 or TRBD2 (7 bases each). This CDR3 region has 12 residues. Germline lookup yields CDR1 ENHRY and CDR2 SYGVKD. CDR3 protein: CASSRGRETQCF. The CDR3 region has the DNA TGTGCCAGCAGCAGGGGGAGGGAGACCCAGTGCTTC.

V and J are TRBV30 and TRBJ1-2, with D possibly being TRBD1 (5 bases). Germline V gene sequence: CDR1 GTSNPN, CDR2 SVGIG (reference sequence). V shed 0 bases and J shed 4 bases, with 9 bases lying between them. The CDR3 length is 13 residues. The CDR3, as DNA: TGTGCCTGGAGTGTACCGGGGCTCTATGGCTACACCTTC. It is translated as CAWSVPGLYGYTF.

This clonotype was seen ten or more times. As DNA, the CDR3 is TGTGCCAGCAGCAACAGGGAGGAGACCCAGTACTTC. Translated, it gives CASSNREETQYF. The rearrangement joins TRBV7-2 to TRBJ2-5, with D maybe TRBD1 (6 bases). Trimming cost V 5 bases and J 5 bases, with 9 bases left between them. In germline, CDR1 is SGHTA, CDR2 FQGNSA. The CDR3 runs to 12 residues. The entire variable domain, with the rest obtained from reference TRBV7-2 and TRBJ2-5, is as follows: GAGVSQSPSNKVTEKGKDVELRCDPISGHTALYWYRQSLGQGLEFLIYFQGNSAPDKSGLPSDRFSAERTGGSVSTLTIQRTQQEDSAVYLCASSNREETQYFGPGTRLLVL.

The chain joins TRBV14 to TRBJ2-2; D is undetermined. Germline CDR1 reads SGHDN; CDR2 reads FVKESK. Trimming took off 4 bases at V and 4 bases at J, with 13 bases between the two ends. The CDR3 totals 15 residues. The CDR3 sequence: CASSPAAGGTGELFF. The CDR3 bases are TGTGCCAGCAGCCCAGCCGCAGGTGGCACCGGGGAGCTGTTTTTT. Using reference TRBV14 and TRBJ2-2 for the parts outside the CDR3, the full variable domain is EAGVTQFPSHSVIEKGQTVTLRCDPISGHDNLYWYRRVMGKEIKFLLHFVKESKQDESGMPNNRFLAERTGGTYSTLKVQPAELEDSGVYFCASSPAAGGTGELFFGEGSRLTVL.

This clonotype was seen ten or more times. The gene calls are TRBV5-1 and TRBJ2-3, with 10 bases lining up with TRBD2. The CDR3 consists of 16 residues. V lost 4 bases, J lost 5 bases, and 10 bases stayed unmatched. Germline CDR1 reads SGHRS; CDR2 reads YFSETQ. CDR3 coding DNA: TGCGCCAGCAGCAAAAACAGCGGGAGGGAGGGAGATACGCAGTATTTT. Translated: CASSKNSGREGDTQYF.

This chain connects TRBV10-3 to TRBJ2-3, with 11 nucleotides matching TRBD2. Trimming took 6 bases from V and 1 from J; bases not matched to a gene: 6. The CDR3 sequence is 16 residues long. The V gene's germline CDR1 is ENHRY and CDR2 SYGVKD. The CDR3 bases are TGTGCCATCAGCGCAGGACTAGCGGGTGGCACAGATACGCAGTATTTT. As protein: CAISAGLAGGTDTQYF.

For this clonotype: This sequence may be a read error, since a much larger clone differs from it by one base. The V call is TRBV5-8, the J call TRBJ1-1; possible D gene TRBD1, 6 bases. V was shortened by 2 bases and J by 3 bases, with 14 bases between the two germline ends. This CDR3 is built from 15 residues. Germline CDR1 and CDR2: SGHTS and YDEGEE. CDR3: CASSLDPGQYTEAFF. DNA of the CDR3: TGTGCCAGCAGCTTAGACCCCGGACAGTACACTGAAGCTTTCTTT.